This T cell receptor (beta chain) was recorded in a study of response to subunit inactivated influenza vaccine. TCRdb re-called the RT-PCR reads with MiXCR, one entry per CDR3 protein. The data hold some 520,000 distinct CDR3 sequences, with approximately 15% observed a single time. This clonotype has ten or more counts. Per the germline V gene, CDR1 is LGHNA and CDR2 is YNFKEQ. The CDR3 sequence is 13 residues long. Trimming stripped 1 base from V and 2 bases from J, with 5 bases between. V and J are TRBV4-2 and TRBJ2-5; D unresolved. The sample in question was CD4+ T cells sorted from PBMCs, obtained around 25 months after vaccination. This sequence originates from a man between 50 and 69 years old who received an inactivated influenza vaccine. As DNA, the CDR3 is TGTGCCAGCAGCCAAGGGGTACAAGAGACCCAGTACTTC. As protein: CASSQGVQETQYF.